The entry below gives a single TCR beta chain sequence along with its context. The data were produced by immunoSEQ multiplex PCR, yet TCRdb's version contains in-frame clones alone and is incomplete. The table records approximately 90,000 clones, more than 75% of them present only once. The sample is drawn from a study of control samples from healthy donors and cancer patients. Trimming stripped 4 bases from V and 6 bases from J, with 9 bases between. Germline V CDR1 and CDR2: PRHDT, FYEKMQ (reference sequence). The length of the CDR3 is 12 residues. The chain joins TRBV13 to TRBJ1-1; D is unresolved. The receptor was isolated from a woman in her 40s in good health. The sequencing sample was made of blood. The DNA for the CDR3 is TGTGCCAGCAGCTGGAGGAAGGCTGAAGCTTTCTTT. This translates into CASSWRKAEAFF.